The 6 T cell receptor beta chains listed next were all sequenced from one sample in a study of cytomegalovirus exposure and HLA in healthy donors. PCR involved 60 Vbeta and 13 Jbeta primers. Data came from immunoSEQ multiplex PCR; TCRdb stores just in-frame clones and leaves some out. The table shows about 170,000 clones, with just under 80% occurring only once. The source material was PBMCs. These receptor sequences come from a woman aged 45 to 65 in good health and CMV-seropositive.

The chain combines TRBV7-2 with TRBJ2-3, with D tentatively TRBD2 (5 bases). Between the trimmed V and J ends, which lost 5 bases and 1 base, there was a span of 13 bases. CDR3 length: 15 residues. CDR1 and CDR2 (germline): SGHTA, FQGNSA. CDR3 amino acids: CASSLLGGGTDTQYF. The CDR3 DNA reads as TGTGCCAGCAGCCTATTAGGAGGAGGCACAGATACGCAGTATTTT.

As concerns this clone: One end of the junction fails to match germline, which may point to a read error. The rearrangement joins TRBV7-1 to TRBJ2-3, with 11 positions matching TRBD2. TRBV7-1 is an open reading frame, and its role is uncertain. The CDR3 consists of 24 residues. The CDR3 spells CASGSGVPKTSGGRSFRGTDTQYF. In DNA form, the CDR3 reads TGTGCCAGCGGCTCAGGGGTCCCCAAAACTAGCGGGGGTAGATCTTTTCGGGGCACAGATACGCAGTATTTT.

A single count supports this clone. Written as DNA, the CDR3 is TGTGCCAGCAGTGGAGTGACTAGCGGGACTAGTCAGAACTACGAGCAGTACTTC. Its translation is CASSGVTSGTSQNYEQYF. The rearrangement joins TRBV6-1 to TRBJ2-7; TRBD2 matches at 11 bases. Germline V gene data show CDR1 as MNHNS and CDR2 as SASEGT. With 4 bases clipped from V and 3 bases from J, the junction kept 14 bases outside the gene matches. This CDR3 has 18 residues.

Here the CDR3 reads CAWSSGGEETQYF. CDR3 sequence (DNA): TGTGCCTGGAGTAGTGGCGGTGAAGAGACCCAGTACTTC. The chain recombines TRBV30 with TRBJ2-5; D is ambiguous. V gave up 2 bases and J gave up 3 bases, with 10 bases separating them. CDR1 is GTSNPN and CDR2 is SVGIG in the germline V gene (reference sequence). The CDR3 is 13 residues long.

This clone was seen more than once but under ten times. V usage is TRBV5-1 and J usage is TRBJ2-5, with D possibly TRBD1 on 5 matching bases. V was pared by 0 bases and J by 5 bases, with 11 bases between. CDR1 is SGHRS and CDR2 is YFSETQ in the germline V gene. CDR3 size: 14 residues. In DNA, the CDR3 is TGCGCCAGCAGCTTGGAAGGGGCAGGGGAGACCCAGTACTTC. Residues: CASSLEGAGETQYF.

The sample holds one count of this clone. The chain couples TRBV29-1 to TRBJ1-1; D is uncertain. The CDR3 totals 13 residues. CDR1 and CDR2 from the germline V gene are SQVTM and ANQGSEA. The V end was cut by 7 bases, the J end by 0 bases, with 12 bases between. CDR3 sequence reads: CSASGYLNTEAFF. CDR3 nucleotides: TGCAGCGCCTCCGGTTACTTGAACACTGAAGCTTTCTTT. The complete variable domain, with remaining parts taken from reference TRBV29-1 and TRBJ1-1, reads SAVISQKPSRDICQRGTSLTIQCQVDSQVTMMFWYRQQPGQSLTLIATANQGSEATYESGFVIDKFPISRPNLTFSTLTVSNMSPEDSSIYLCSASGYLNTEAFFGQGTRLTVV.